Listed here are 23 T cell receptor beta chains from one sample, sequenced in a study of cytomegalovirus exposure and HLA in healthy donors. 13 Jbeta primers and 60 Vbeta primers were used for the PCR. The assay was immunoSEQ multiplex PCR, and TCRdb's table has in-frame clones only and misses some. The profile shows approximately 180,000 clones, around 90% of them singletons. The material sequenced was PBMCs. All receptors derive from a young woman in good health and CMV-seronegative.

The chain uses TRBV7-9 and TRBJ1-1, with 8 bases identical to TRBD1. Trimming took 5 bases from V and 8 from J; bases not matched to a gene: 4. In germline, CDR1 is SEHNR, CDR2 FQNEAQ (reference sequence). The CDR3 has 12 residues. The DNA of the CDR3 is TGTGCCAGCAGCAGGACAGGGTTAGAAGCTTTCTTT. It specifies CASSRTGLEAFF.

This sequence joins TRBV7-9 and TRBJ1-2; D gene ambiguous. Germline CDR1 SEHNR, CDR2 FQNEAQ (reference sequence). The CDR3 contains 14 residues. Trimming left V 0 bases short and J 8 bases short, with 13 bases between. Here the CDR3 reads CASSLAGRRNGYTF. For the CDR3, the DNA is TGTGCCAGCAGCTTAGCGGGCAGGAGGAACGGCTACACCTTC. Based on the CDR3 plus reference TRBV7-9 and TRBJ1-2, the full variable domain is DTGVSQNPRHKITKRGQNVTFRCDPISEHNRLYWYRQTLGQGPEFLTYFQNEAQLEKSRLLSDRFSAERPKGSFSTLEIQRTEQGDSAMYLCASSLAGRRNGYTFGSGTRLTVV.

In its sample, this clone was seen a few times. The gene calls are TRBV7-2 and TRBJ1-2; 8 bases match TRBD1. The CDR3 contains 14 residues. Germline V lookup: CDR1 SGHTA, CDR2 FQGNSA. Germline trimming cut 5 bases from V and 7 bases from J; bases unmatched to any gene: 9. CDR3 coding DNA: TGTGCCAGCAGCCCCCAGGGGACAGGAAGTGGCTACACCTTC. Translated: CASSPQGTGSGYTF.

The chain couples TRBV29-1 to TRBJ2-7; D not certain. Germline V gene sequence: CDR1 SQVTM, CDR2 ANQGSEA. CDR3 length: 12 amino acids. Trimming removed 4 bases from V and 1 base from J, with 8 bases in between. CDR3 coding DNA: TGCAGCGTTGCGTACTTTTCCTACGAGCAGTACTTC. As protein: CSVAYFSYEQYF.

The chain carries TRBV7-9 and TRBJ2-7, with D perhaps matching TRBD1 (6 bases). V gave up 3 bases and J gave up 3 bases, with 12 bases separating them. There are 14 residues in the CDR3. Germline CDR1 and CDR2: SEHNR and FQNEAQ (reference sequence). CDR3 nucleotides: TGTGCCAGCAGCTTGGGGGACACAGGCTACGAGCAGTACTTC. Translated, it gives CASSLGDTGYEQYF.

This clone was observed once. V is TRBV2 and J is TRBJ2-1; 8 nucleotides line up with TRBD2. This CDR3 is built from 14 residues. Germline loops: CDR1 SNHLY, CDR2 FYNNEI. V lost 10 bases to trimming and J lost 6 bases; unmatched junction nucleotides: 11. CDR3 sequence: CATNPGLARNEQFF. CDR3 nucleotide sequence: TGTGCCACCAATCCCGGACTAGCTCGCAATGAGCAGTTCTTC.

This chain uses TRBV28 with TRBJ1-5, with D unclear. With 3 bases removed from V and 6 bases from J, the gap between germline ends came to 6 bases. CDR1 is MDHEN and CDR2 is SYDVKM in the germline V gene. The CDR3 is 12 residues long. DNA of the CDR3: TGTGCCAGCAGTTTGAGAAGTCAGCCCCAGCATTTT. It encodes CASSLRSQPQHF.

The rearrangement links TRBV30 to TRBJ2-5; 11 positions agree with TRBD2. Per the germline V gene, CDR1 is GTSNPN and CDR2 is SVGIG (reference sequence). CDR3 length: 15 residues. Germline trimming cut 0 bases from V and 4 bases from J; bases unmatched to any gene: 4. The CDR3 here is CAWSVFGTSGETQYF. The CDR3 DNA reads as TGTGCCTGGAGTGTATTTGGGACTAGCGGAGAGACCCAGTACTTC.

The CDR3 protein is CASSAGLGGVYGYTF. The CDR3 DNA follows: TGTGCCAGCAGCGCCGGTCTGGGCGGGGTATATGGCTACACCTTC. J is TRBJ1-2 and V is TRBV9, with D unclear. Germline CDR1 reads SGDLS; CDR2 reads YYNGEE. This CDR3 region has 15 residues. Trimming took off 3 bases at V and 5 bases at J, with 17 bases between the two ends.

This sequence joins TRBV10-3 and TRBJ2-7; 8 bases match TRBD1. The trim removed 1 base at V and 3 bases at J, leaving 11 bases unmatched. CDR1 is ENHRY and CDR2 is SYGVKD in the germline V gene. This CDR3 has 17 amino acids. CDR3 coding DNA: TGTGCCATCAGTGAGTGGGGGAGACAGGGGTTCGACTACGAGCAGTACTTC. It codes for CAISEWGRQGFDYEQYF.

The V gene is TRBV6-5, the J gene TRBJ2-1; 7 nucleotides align to TRBD1. V was clipped by 6 bases and J by 6 bases; unmatched bases: 5. CDR3 length equals 13 residues. CDR1 is MNHEY and CDR2 is SVGAGI in the germline V gene. The DNA of the CDR3 is TGTGCCAGCAGCCATGACAGGGCCAATGAGCAGTTCTTC. Its protein product is CASSHDRANEQFF.

This rearrangement joins TRBV28 to TRBJ1-2; 12 bases match TRBD1. The V gene's germline CDR1 is MDHEN and CDR2 SYDVKM. The CDR3 covers 13 residues. Trimming cost V 6 bases and J 8 bases; bases outside gene matches: 4. The CDR3 sequence is CASSWDRGRGYTF. The CDR3 DNA follows: TGTGCCAGCAGCTGGGACAGGGGGCGCGGCTACACCTTC.

V is TRBV7-2 and J is TRBJ1-1; weak D call: TRBD1 (6 bases). Germline CDR1 and CDR2: SGHTA and FQGNSA. Trimming removed 5 bases at V and 5 bases at J, with 12 bases between. The CDR3 has 13 amino acids. The CDR3 is CASSPITGTEAFF. CDR3 coding DNA: TGTGCCAGCAGCCCGATTACAGGGACTGAAGCTTTCTTT.

J is TRBJ1-2 and V is TRBV15, with D maybe TRBD1 (6 bases). The V end was cut by 0 bases, the J end by 7 bases, with 12 bases between. Germline lookup yields CDR1 LNHNV and CDR2 YYDKDF (reference sequence). This CDR3 comprises 14 residues. The CDR3: CATSRDVGARGYTF. The CDR3 bases are TGTGCCACCAGCAGAGATGTGGGGGCGCGTGGCTACACCTTC.

The genes are TRBV11-3 and TRBJ2-2, with TRBD1 as a possible D gene (8 bases). The CDR3 runs 15 residues. CDR1 and CDR2 (germline): SGHNT, YENEEA. Between the trimmed V and J ends, which lost 2 bases and 5 bases, there was a span of 12 bases. The CDR3: CASSLHRGGTGELFF. CDR3 coding DNA: TGTGCCAGCAGCTTACACAGGGGGGGGACCGGGGAGCTGTTTTTT.

The V and J genes are TRBV5-1 and TRBJ1-2; D gene ambiguous. From germline, CDR1 is SGHRS and CDR2 YFSETQ. Trimming stripped 0 bases from V and 0 bases from J, with 9 bases between. The length of the CDR3 is 15 residues. CDR3 in DNA: TGCGCCAGCAGCTTGGGCTGGGGAGCTAACTATGGCTACACCTTC. This gives the protein CASSLGWGANYGYTF.

The rearrangement links TRBV15 to TRBJ1-1, with 9 bases lining up with TRBD1. CDR1 is LNHNV, CDR2 YYDKDF, per germline (reference sequence). The CDR3 is 22 amino acids. Losses at the gene ends were 0 bases for V and 2 bases for J; bases not matched to a gene: 22. The DNA of the CDR3 is TGTGCCACCAGCAGAGATCGAAGAACAGGGGGCAGTAGCGGTTGGTCTAACACTGAAGCTTTCTTT. This encodes CATSRDRRTGGSSGWSNTEAFF.

The chain recombines TRBV7-6 with TRBJ2-1; the D is unclear. The CDR3 consists of 13 residues. The germline CDR1 and CDR2 sequences are SGHVS and FNYEAQ. V shed 5 bases and J shed 7 bases, with 12 bases lying between them. DNA of the CDR3: TGTGCCAGCAGCCGGCGACTCGATAATGAGCAGTTCTTC. It encodes CASSRRLDNEQFF.

The chain is built from TRBV28 and TRBJ2-7, with 7 bases matching TRBD2. CDR1 MDHEN and CDR2 SYDVKM come from the germline V gene. V trimming: 4 bases; J trimming: 4 bases; junction bases outside the gene matches: 1. This CDR3 is 12 amino acids long. CDR3 loop: CASSWEGYEQYF. CDR3 coding DNA: TGTGCCAGCAGTTGGGAGGGGTACGAGCAGTACTTC.

The rearrangement uses TRBV4-3 and TRBJ2-7; 9 bases are a match to TRBD1. The germline V gene encodes CDR1 LGHNA and CDR2 YSLEER. The CDR3 is made up of 13 amino acids. Trimming cost V 4 bases and J 2 bases; bases outside gene matches: 0. CDR3 coding DNA: TGCGCCAGCAGCCGGGACAGGGCCTACGAGCAGTACTTC. It is translated as CASSRDRAYEQYF.

This clone has only one observation. Written as DNA, the CDR3 is TGTGCCAGCAGTTTGGGGGCCCAGGGTAGAAACACCATATATTTT. It specifies CASSLGAQGRNTIYF. The chain carries TRBV28 and TRBJ1-3; maybe TRBD1 (6 bases). Trimming removed 3 bases at V and 5 bases at J, with 14 bases between. The length of the CDR3 is 15 residues. The germline CDR1 and CDR2 sequences are MDHEN and SYDVKM. The entire variable domain, with the rest obtained from reference TRBV28 and TRBJ1-3, is as follows: DVKVTQSSRYLVKRTGEKVFLECVQDMDHENMFWYRQDPGLGLRLIYFSYDVKMKEKGDIPEGYSVSREKKERFSLILESASTNQTSMYLCASSLGAQGRNTIYFGEGSWLTVV.

This rearrangement joins TRBV7-9 to TRBJ1-3; D might be TRBD1 (6 bases). This CDR3 has 16 residues. The V end lost 10 bases, the J end lost 5 bases, and 24 bases lay between the germline ends. In germline, CDR1 is SEHNR, CDR2 FQNEAQ (reference sequence). CDR3 nucleotide sequence: TGTGCCACGGGGACATTGCTGGGGCCTTCGAGAAACACCATATATTTT. Amino acids: CATGTLLGPSRNTIYF.

This sequence joins TRBV4-1 and TRBJ1-4; D remains ambiguous. The CDR3 consists of 17 residues. Germline lookup yields CDR1 MGHRA and CDR2 YSYEKL. Trimming pared 0 bases from V and 8 bases from J, leaving 19 bases between. The CDR3 is CASSQEKRPLSEEKLFF. The CDR3 DNA sequence: TGCGCCAGCAGCCAAGAAAAGAGGCCACTCTCAGAGGAAAAACTGTTTTTT.